The 9 T cell receptor beta chains below all came from one sample that was sequenced in a study of T-cell memory formation after mild COVID-19. TCRdb processed the 5' RACE reads anew with MiXCR; each CDR3 protein has one entry. This table has approximately 89,000 distinct CDR3 sequences, nearly 25% appearing once. Sequences were obtained from PBMCs or a T cell subset sorted from them (not recorded which). The receptors derive from a man aged 18 to 29 who had mild COVID-19 (a few samples of this study predate the infection). Cell type and time point are not known.

The chain uses TRBV12-3 or TRBV12-4 and TRBJ1-6; D uncertain. The V end was cut by 8 bases, the J end by 9 bases, with 14 bases between. This CDR3 comprises 13 residues. CDR3 sequence reads: CASPSGPRSPLHF. The CDR3 DNA reads as TGTGCCAGCCCGTCGGGCCCACGTTCACCCCTCCACTTT.

V is TRBV7-8 and J is TRBJ2-3, with TRBD1 matching 7 bases. The CDR3 loop spans 14 amino acids. CDR1 SGHVS and CDR2 FQNEAQ come from the germline V gene. With 3 bases clipped from V and 3 bases from J, the junction kept 3 bases outside the gene matches. CDR3 nucleotides: TGTGCCAGCAGCTTTTGGACAGGTACAGATACGCAGTATTTT. It translates to CASSFWTGTDTQYF.

V is TRBV27 and J is TRBJ1-2; tentative D call: TRBD1 (5 bases). The germline CDR1 and CDR2 sequences are MNHEY and SMNVEV (reference sequence). V lost 4 bases, J lost 8 bases, and 14 bases lay in between. This CDR3 is built from 13 residues. CDR3 sequence reads: CASSSLLGAGYTF. The CDR3, as DNA: TGTGCCAGCAGTTCCCTACTCGGGGCCGGCTACACCTTC.

This clonotype has just a few counts. The V call is TRBV10-3, the J call TRBJ2-3; D possibly corresponds to TRBD2 (5 bases). CDR1 and CDR2 (germline): ENHRY, SYGVKD. Trimming stripped 3 bases from V and 5 bases from J, with 15 bases between. CDR3 length: 15 residues. In nucleotides, the CDR3 is TGTGCCATCAGTGACCCGAGGTCCGGAGGAGATACGCAGTATTTT. Translated: CAISDPRSGGDTQYF.

This rearrangement joins TRBV27 to TRBJ2-7; 12 nucleotides align to TRBD1. V was pared by 3 bases and J by 7 bases, with 4 bases of the junction left unmatched. Germline-derived CDR1 and CDR2 are MNHEY and SMNVEV (reference sequence). This CDR3 has 14 residues. The CDR3 nucleotides are TGTGCCAGCAGTTTGGGACAGGGGGCTGGAGAGCAGTACTTC. Its protein product is CASSLGQGAGEQYF.

The V and J genes are TRBV27 and TRBJ2-6; D gene uncertain. The CDR3 loop spans 14 amino acids. Germline V gene lookup returns CDR1 MNHEY and CDR2 SMNVEV (reference sequence). V was clipped by 4 bases and J by 1 base, with 5 bases between them. The CDR3 protein is CASSSLSGANVLTF. CDR3 coding DNA: TGTGCCAGCAGTTCCCTGTCTGGGGCCAACGTCCTGACTTTC. Filled out from reference TRBV27 and TRBJ2-6, the complete variable domain reads EAQVTQNPRYLITVTGKKLTVTCSQNMNHEYMSWYRQDPGLGLRQIYYSMNVEVTDKGDVPEGYKVSRKEKRNFPLILESPSPNQTSLYFCASSSLSGANVLTFGAGSRLTVL.

The rearrangement uses TRBV12-3 or TRBV12-4 and TRBJ1-5; D possibly corresponds to TRBD1 (5 bases). This CDR3 region has 15 residues. V was trimmed by 1 base and J by 5 bases, leaving 12 bases between them. The CDR3 sequence is CASSLVLGPYQPQHF. CDR3 coding DNA: TGTGCCAGCAGTTTAGTCCTGGGGCCCTATCAGCCCCAGCATTTT.

V and J are TRBV7-9 and TRBJ1-2; 7 positions agree with TRBD1. V lost 5 bases to trimming and J lost 3 bases; unmatched junction nucleotides: 6. Germline V gene lookup returns CDR1 SEHNR and CDR2 FQNEAQ (reference sequence). The CDR3 has 14 residues. Here the CDR3 DNA reads TGTGCCAGCAGCACGCGGGACAGCTACTATGGCTACACCTTC. It is translated as CASSTRDSYYGYTF.

This clonotype has a handful of counts. The chain combines TRBV6-5 with TRBJ2-2; maybe TRBD2 (5 bases). This CDR3 has 14 residues. V was shortened by 5 bases and J by 1 base, with 8 bases between the two germline ends. Per the germline V gene, CDR1 is MNHEY and CDR2 is SVGAGI. The CDR3 DNA reads as TGTGCCAGCAGTATACGGGAGAACACCGGGGAGCTGTTTTTT. This translates into CASSIRENTGELFF.